This T cell receptor beta chain appears in the sequencing data of a study of T cell responses to AZD1222 COVID-19 vaccine. The CDR3 length is 16 residues. The V gene end was trimmed by 4 bases and the J gene end by 6 bases; junction bases not matched to a gene: 14. From germline, CDR1 is LGHNA and CDR2 YNFKEQ. A note on this clone: Its antigen remains unidentified.

General study points: Unmutated variant regions reportedly attract nearly half of all spike-specific TCRs.

Sequencing was performed with immunoSEQ multiplex PCR; in TCRdb, only in-frame clones are kept and a portion is missing. The sample gives roughly 110,000 clones, roughly 90% of which show up once; around 5% is in the top ten. The sequence was collected from an adult in good health. The source was peripheral blood, collected on day 0 of AZD1222 vaccination. This chain links TRBV4-2 with TRBJ2-7, with 8 bases matching TRBD2. The CDR3 sequence: CASSLTPTSAFREQYF. DNA of the CDR3: TGTGCCAGCAGCCTTACTCCGACTAGCGCCTTCCGCGAGCAGTACTTC.